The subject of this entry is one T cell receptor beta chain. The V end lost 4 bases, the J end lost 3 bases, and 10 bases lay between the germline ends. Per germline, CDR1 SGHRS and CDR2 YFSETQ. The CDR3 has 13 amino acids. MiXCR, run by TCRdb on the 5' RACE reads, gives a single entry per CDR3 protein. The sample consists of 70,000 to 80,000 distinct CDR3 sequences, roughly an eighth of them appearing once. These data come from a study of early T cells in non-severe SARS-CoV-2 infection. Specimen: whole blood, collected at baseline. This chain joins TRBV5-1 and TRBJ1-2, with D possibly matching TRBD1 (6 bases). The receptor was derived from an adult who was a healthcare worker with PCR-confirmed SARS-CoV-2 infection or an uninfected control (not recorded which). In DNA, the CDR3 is TGCGCCAGCAGCCGGACAGACGACTATGGCTACACCTTC. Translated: CASSRTDDYGYTF.